This TCR beta chain was sequenced for a study of identical twins. Study-level results: For out-of-frame alpha sequences shared by twins, low generation probability was in excess. Within cord blood, abundant beta clonotypes carried fewer insertions, but memory repertoires showed no such trend.

One entry per CDR3 protein, called by TCRdb with MiXCR from the 5' RACE reads. The sample lists about 890,000 distinct CDR3 sequences, approximately 13% occurring once. CDR3 length: 13 amino acids. V dropped 5 bases and J dropped 5; count of bases not matched to a gene: 5. Notes on this clonotype: The antigen remains unidentified.

These data were also filed under a second study, of yellow fever vaccine responses in identical twins.

Material for sequencing was PBMCs. The receptor was derived from a woman younger than 35 in good health. The V call is TRBV12-3 or TRBV12-4, the J call TRBJ2-7, with 8 bases matching TRBD2. DNA for the CDR3: TGTGCCAGCAGTCCGGGACTAGTGGACGAGCAGTACTTC. This sequence encodes CASSPGLVDEQYF.